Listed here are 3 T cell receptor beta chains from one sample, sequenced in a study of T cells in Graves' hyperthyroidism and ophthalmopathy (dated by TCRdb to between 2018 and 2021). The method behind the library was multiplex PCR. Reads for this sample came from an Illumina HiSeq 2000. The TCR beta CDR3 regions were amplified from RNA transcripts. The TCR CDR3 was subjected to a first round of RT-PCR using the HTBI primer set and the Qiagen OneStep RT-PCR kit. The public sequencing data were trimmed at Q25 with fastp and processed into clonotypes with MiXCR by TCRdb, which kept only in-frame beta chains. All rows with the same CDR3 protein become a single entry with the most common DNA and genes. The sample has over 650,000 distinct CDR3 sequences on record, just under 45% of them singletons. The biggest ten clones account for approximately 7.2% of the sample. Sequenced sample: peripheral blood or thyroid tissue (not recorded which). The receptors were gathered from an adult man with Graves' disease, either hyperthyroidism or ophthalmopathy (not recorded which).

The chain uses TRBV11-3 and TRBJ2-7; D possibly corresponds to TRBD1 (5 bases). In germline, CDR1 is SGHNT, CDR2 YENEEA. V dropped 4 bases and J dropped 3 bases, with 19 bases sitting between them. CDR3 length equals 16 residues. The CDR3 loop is CASSSIRRSGFYEQYF. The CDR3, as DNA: TGTGCCAGCAGCTCGATCCGACGATCAGGGTTCTACGAGCAGTACTTC.

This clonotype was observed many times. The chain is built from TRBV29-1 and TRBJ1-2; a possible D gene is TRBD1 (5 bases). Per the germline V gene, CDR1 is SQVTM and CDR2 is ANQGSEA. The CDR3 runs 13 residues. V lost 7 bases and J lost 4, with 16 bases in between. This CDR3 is CSAQIGGSYGYTF. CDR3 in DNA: TGCAGCGCACAAATCGGGGGTAGCTATGGCTACACCTTC.

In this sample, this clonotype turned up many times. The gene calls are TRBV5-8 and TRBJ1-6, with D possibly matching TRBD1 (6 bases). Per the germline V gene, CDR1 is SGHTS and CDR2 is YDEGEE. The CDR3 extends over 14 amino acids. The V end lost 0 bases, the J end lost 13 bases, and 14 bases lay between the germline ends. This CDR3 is CASSLGQGSPPLHF. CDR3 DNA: TGTGCCAGCAGCTTGGGGCAGGGGAGTCCCCCCCTCCACTTT.